These 14 T cell receptor beta chains share one sample of origin, sequenced in a study of cytomegalovirus exposure and HLA in healthy donors. PCR primers comprised 60 Vbeta and 13 Jbeta primers. Only in-frame clones appear in the TCRdb table, and some are missing; sequencing was by immunoSEQ multiplex PCR. The sample includes around 100,000 clones. Sequences were obtained from PBMCs. These receptors were taken from a man aged 30 to 39 in good health and CMV-seronegative.

The chain links TRBV7-9 to TRBJ1-2; 7 bases align to TRBD1. The CDR3 loop spans 15 amino acids. The V segment lost 5 bases and the J segment 8 bases; nucleotides outside the gene matches: 14. Germline CDR1 is SEHNR and CDR2 is FQNEAQ (reference sequence). The CDR3 loop is CASSTGTVALWGYTF. The CDR3 nucleotides are TGTGCCAGCAGCACCGGGACAGTCGCACTATGGGGCTACACCTTC.

This chain links TRBV7-8 with TRBJ2-5; possible D gene TRBD1, 5 bases. The V end was cut by 5 bases, the J end by 5 bases, with 12 bases between. The CDR3 runs to 13 residues. Germline V gene lookup returns CDR1 SGHVS and CDR2 FQNEAQ. Here the CDR3 DNA reads TGTGCCAGCAGCCCGCAGGGTGGGGAGACCCAGTACTTC. It translates to CASSPQGGETQYF.

V is TRBV7-9 and J is TRBJ2-5; TRBD1 matches at 8 bases. The J call is uncertain, as TRBJ2-7 better fits the DNA end. The CDR3 totals 14 residues. CDR1 SEHNR and CDR2 FQNEAQ come from the germline V gene (reference sequence). The DNA for the CDR3 is TGTGCCAGCAGCTCAAGGACAGGGCCCCACGAGCAGTACTTC. It codes for CASSSRTGPHEQYF.

The chain carries TRBV15 and TRBJ1-6, with TRBD1 matching 7 bases. The CDR3 is 18 residues long. The J segment lost 9 bases and the V segment lost 2 bases, leaving 16 bases of the junction unmatched. The germline gives CDR1 LNHNV, CDR2 YYDKDF (reference sequence). CDR3 sequence: CATSRIQSYRGGSSPLHF. The CDR3 bases are TGTGCCACCAGCAGAATTCAAAGTTACAGGGGTGGGAGTTCACCCCTCCACTTT.

The chain uses TRBV5-1 and TRBJ2-7, with a possible D match to TRBD1 (5 bases). Trimming removed 0 bases at V and 2 bases at J, with 15 bases between. The germline V gene encodes CDR1 SGHRS and CDR2 YFSETQ. The CDR3 sequence is 16 residues long. The CDR3: CASSLAQGGIAYEQYF. As DNA, the CDR3 is TGCGCCAGCAGCTTGGCCCAGGGTGGGATTGCCTACGAGCAGTACTTC.

This chain links TRBV5-4 with TRBJ1-2, with TRBD1 identical over 7 bases. Unmatched junction bases numbered 12, after V lost 5 bases and J lost 5 bases. The CDR3 spans 15 residues. The V gene's germline CDR1 is SGHNT and CDR2 YYREEE (reference sequence). CDR3 in DNA: TGTGCCAGCAGACAGGACAGGAATAGACGATATGGCTACACCTTC. Translating it yields CASRQDRNRRYGYTF.

This chain links TRBV5-1 with TRBJ2-7, with D possibly being TRBD1 (5 bases). Germline CDR1 and CDR2: SGHRS and YFSETQ. The CDR3 is made up of 12 amino acids. Between the trimmed V and J ends, which lost 4 bases and 3 bases, there was a span of 8 bases. DNA for the CDR3: TGCGCCAGCAGCGCCGACAGCTACGAGCAGTACTTC. Amino acid sequence: CASSADSYEQYF.

The chain is built from TRBV25-1 and TRBJ2-2, with 10 positions matching TRBD1. The J segment lost 6 bases and the V segment lost 7 bases, leaving 2 bases of the junction unmatched. From germline, CDR1 is MGHDK and CDR2 SYGVNS. The CDR3 is 13 amino acids. The CDR3 coding sequence is TGTGCCAGCATTGGACAGGGGGCCGGGGAGCTGTTTTTT. It is translated as CASIGQGAGELFF.

V gene TRBV2 combines with J gene TRBJ2-5; TRBD1 matches 10 bases. Losses at the gene ends were 8 bases for V and 13 bases for J; bases not matched to a gene: 13. CDR3 length: 13 amino acids. The V gene's germline CDR1 is SNHLY and CDR2 FYNNEI. This CDR3 reads CASYLGQGDLGYF. CDR3 bases: TGTGCCAGCTACCTCGGACAGGGGGACCTCGGGTACTTC.

V and J are TRBV4-3 and TRBJ2-7; D is perhaps TRBD1 (6 bases). The V gene lost 4 bases and the J gene lost 5 bases, with 18 bases spanning the gap. The CDR3 extends over 15 amino acids. Per germline, CDR1 LGHNA and CDR2 YSLEER. The CDR3 region has the DNA TGCGCCAGCAGCCCCGCGGCAGGGGAACACGACGAGCAGTACTTC. Protein: CASSPAAGEHDEQYF.

This chain uses TRBV27 with TRBJ1-2; D gene unclear. Trimming removed 5 bases from V and 2 bases from J, with 15 bases in between. Looked up from germline, CDR1 is MNHEY and CDR2 is SMNVEV (reference sequence). The CDR3 is made up of 15 amino acids. The CDR3, as DNA: TGTGCCAGCAGTCCCACAGCGGGAGCCAACTATGGCTACACCTTC. The encoded protein is CASSPTAGANYGYTF.

Points on this clone: This sample also contains other DNA sequences that code for the same CDR3. The genes are TRBV18 and TRBJ1-1, with 7 bases matching TRBD1. The CDR3 spans 13 residues. With 4 bases clipped from V and 7 bases from J, the junction kept 6 bases outside the gene matches. The germline gives CDR1 KGHSH, CDR2 LQKENI. The CDR3 DNA reads as TGTGCCAGCTCACTAACCCGGGACAGTGAAGCTTTCTTT. Translated, it gives CASSLTRDSEAFF.

V usage is TRBV12-5 and J usage is TRBJ2-1; a possible D gene is TRBD1 (5 bases). The CDR3 sequence is 12 residues long. Germline V lookup: CDR1 LGHNT, CDR2 FRNRAP. The V end was cut by 6 bases, the J end by 7 bases, with 10 bases between. In nucleotides, the CDR3 is TGTGCTAGTGGACCCGACAGAAATGAGCAGTTCTTC. Its protein is CASGPDRNEQFF.

J is TRBJ1-5 and V is TRBV7-2; TRBD1 matches 7 bases. Trimming at V came to 4 bases and at J to 7 bases, leaving 4 bases not matched to a gene. This CDR3 is built from 13 residues. Germline V gene lookup returns CDR1 SGHTA and CDR2 FQGNSA. The CDR3 protein is CASSSDREQPQHF. CDR3 in DNA: TGTGCCAGCAGCTCAGACAGGGAACAGCCCCAGCATTTT.